Shown below are 30 T cell receptor beta chains from a single sample sequenced in a study of cytomegalovirus exposure and HLA in healthy donors. 13 Jbeta primers and 60 Vbeta primers were used for the PCR. Measured with immunoSEQ multiplex PCR; TCRdb has only the in-frame clones, and not every one. The sample holds around 150,000 clones, around 73% seen once. The sample was PBMCs. The receptors here all came from a male donor in good health and CMV-seronegative.

The chain employs TRBV27 and TRBJ2-7; D may be TRBD1 (5 bases). Germline V gene data show CDR1 as MNHEY and CDR2 as SMNVEV (reference sequence). V was shortened by 2 bases and J by 0 bases, with 5 bases between the two germline ends. The CDR3 is made up of 13 amino acids. CDR3 DNA: TGTGCCAGCAGTTTAGACAGCTCCTACGAGCAGTACTTC. Encoded protein: CASSLDSSYEQYF.

V and J are TRBV9 and TRBJ2-3; D gene unclear. Trimming stripped 4 bases from V and 4 bases from J, with 7 bases between. Looked up from germline, CDR1 is SGDLS and CDR2 is YYNGEE. The CDR3 has 12 residues. CDR3 sequence: CASSSTADTQYF. CDR3 coding DNA: TGTGCCAGCAGCTCAACGGCAGATACGCAGTATTTT.

The gene calls are TRBV5-8 and TRBJ2-5; 9 bases fit TRBD2. This CDR3 contains 20 residues. With V trimmed by 0 bases and J by 3 bases, 18 bases remained unmatched. From germline, CDR1 is SGHTS and CDR2 YDEGEE. CDR3 nucleotide sequence: TGTGCCAGCAGCTTGGGAGTAGGGGGGGCGGCGGTAGCGGGAGAAGAGACCCAGTACTTC. Protein: CASSLGVGGAAVAGEETQYF.

This clone showed up just a few times. This sequence joins TRBV27 and TRBJ2-7, with TRBD1 as a possible D gene (7 bases). The CDR3 covers 14 residues. Trimming left V 3 bases short and J 5 bases short, with 14 bases between. Germline V lookup: CDR1 MNHEY, CDR2 SMNVEV (reference sequence). The CDR3 nucleotides read TGTGCCAGCAGTTTTGGCAGGGGGGTCGACGAGCAGTACTTC. Translated: CASSFGRGVDEQYF.

The chain employs TRBV25-1 and TRBJ1-1; the match to TRBD1 covers 10 bases. Germline loops: CDR1 MGHDK, CDR2 SYGVNS. CDR3 size: 18 residues. The junction had 18 bases not matched to a gene; V was cut back by 7 bases and J by 4 bases. The CDR3 protein is CASIFSKGDRGRLTEAFF. The CDR3, as DNA: TGTGCCAGCATTTTCTCAAAGGGCGACAGGGGGCGGCTCACTGAAGCTTTCTTT.

The chain recombines TRBV7-3 with TRBJ2-1; TRBD2 aligns across 13 bases. The trim removed 2 bases at V and 11 bases at J, leaving 12 bases unmatched. Germline-derived CDR1 and CDR2 are SGHTA and FQGTGA. This CDR3 spans 17 amino acids. In nucleotides, the CDR3 is TGTGCCAGCAGCTTAGGGACTAGCGGGGCCCCTGGGAATAAGCAGTTCTTC. Translation gives CASSLGTSGAPGNKQFF.

The gene calls are TRBV5-1 and TRBJ1-4; 7 bases line up with TRBD1. Germline-derived CDR1 and CDR2 are SGHRS and YFSETQ. V lost 6 bases and J lost 4; bases outside the gene matches: 12. This CDR3 is 16 amino acids long. Here the CDR3 reads CASTDLPAGGNEKLFF. In nucleotides, the CDR3 is TGCGCCAGCACCGACCTCCCTGCAGGGGGTAATGAAAAACTGTTTTTT.

V usage is TRBV30 and J usage is TRBJ1-2; possible D gene TRBD1, 5 bases. V lost 2 bases and J 2 bases, leaving 18 bases between the germline ends. Germline CDR1 reads GTSNPN; CDR2 reads SVGIG (reference sequence). This CDR3 has 16 amino acids. CDR3 protein: CAWSPFPTDPNYGYTF. CDR3 nucleotides: TGTGCCTGGAGTCCGTTCCCGACAGACCCGAACTATGGCTACACCTTC.

This chain uses TRBV9 with TRBJ1-3; tentatively, D is TRBD1 (6 bases). The CDR3 totals 15 residues. Trimming left V 0 bases short and J 2 bases short, with 9 bases between. Germline assignment: CDR1 SGDLS and CDR2 YYNGEE. The CDR3 spells CASSVGGGPGNTIYF. CDR3 nucleotides: TGTGCCAGCAGCGTAGGGGGGGGCCCTGGAAACACCATATATTTT.

This clone was recorded a few times. V is TRBV28 and J is TRBJ2-4, with 9 nucleotides matching TRBD2. J lost 1 base, V lost 5 bases, and 6 bases had no gene match. Germline V gives CDR1 MDHEN, CDR2 SYDVKM. This CDR3 is 16 amino acids long. CDR3: CASSPTSGGAKNIQYF. The CDR3 DNA is TGTGCCAGCAGTCCCACGAGCGGGGGGGCCAAAAACATTCAGTACTTC.

CDR3 DNA sequence: TGTGCCAGCAGTCGACCGGAGGCTGAAGCTTTCTTT. Protein: CASSRPEAEAFF. The chain couples TRBV2 to TRBJ1-1; D is uncertain. The CDR3 contains 12 residues. The V gene lost 5 bases and the J gene lost 6 bases, with 10 bases spanning the gap. Germline CDR1 SNHLY, CDR2 FYNNEI.

The chain carries TRBV10-3 and TRBJ2-6; 8 nucleotides align to TRBD1. The junction had 10 bases not matched to a gene; V was cut back by 7 bases and J by 2 bases. Germline V CDR1 and CDR2: ENHRY, SYGVKD. The CDR3 length is 17 residues. The CDR3 DNA sequence: TGTGCCATCACCTCGGACAGGGAGAAGGCTGGGGCCAACGTCCTGACTTTC. It is translated as CAITSDREKAGANVLTF.

Concerning this clone: Because it lacks the conserved phenylalanine or tryptophan at the end, this CDR3 is likely a read error. No DNA is shown, since the ends of the CDR3 on it are uncertain; the CDR3 is the one TCRdb lists. This sequence joins TRBV21-1 and TRBJ2-7; the table assigns TRBD2, which was not confirmed against the DNA. TRBV21-1 is deemed a pseudogene. The CDR3 is made up of 11 amino acids, end residues included. CDR3 region: CASSKVEGNIG.

The rearrangement uses TRBV9 and TRBJ1-1; maybe TRBD1 (5 bases). Germline values: CDR1 SGDLS, CDR2 YYNGEE. This CDR3 spans 15 amino acids. Trimming pared 3 bases from V and 0 bases from J, leaving 12 bases between. The CDR3 DNA sequence: TGTGCCAGCAGCGACCCTCAGGGCATGAACACTGAAGCTTTCTTT. It encodes CASSDPQGMNTEAFF.

The gene calls are TRBV4-1 and TRBJ1-4, with TRBD1 as a possible D gene (6 bases). Germline lookup yields CDR1 MGHRA and CDR2 YSYEKL. The CDR3 has 14 amino acids. The V end lost 3 bases, the J end lost 5 bases, and 10 bases lay between the germline ends. CDR3 sequence: CASSQAGVNEKLFF. Here the CDR3 DNA reads TGCGCCAGCAGCCAGGCAGGGGTAAATGAAAAACTGTTTTTT.

In this sample, this clone turned up a few times. The chain employs TRBV5-1 and TRBJ1-3; no clear D gene. The V gene lost 5 bases and the J gene lost 0 bases, with 9 bases spanning the gap. From germline, CDR1 is SGHRS and CDR2 YFSETQ. The CDR3 runs to 14 residues. The CDR3: CASSGEISGNTIYF. The CDR3 DNA sequence: TGCGCCAGCAGTGGGGAGATCTCTGGAAACACCATATATTTT.

The chain combines TRBV11-1 with TRBJ2-5, with 7 nucleotides matching TRBD1. The ends lost 5 bases at V and 3 bases at J; junction bases unmatched: 3. The germline V gene encodes CDR1 SGHAT and CDR2 FQDESV (reference sequence). The CDR3 is made up of 13 amino acids. CDR3 sequence: CASSKDRKETQYF. In DNA form, the CDR3 reads TGTGCCAGCAGCAAGGACAGGAAAGAGACCCAGTACTTC.

This sequence joins TRBV19 and TRBJ2-1, with 9 bases lining up with TRBD2. The J segment lost 8 bases and the V segment lost 1 base, leaving 6 bases of the junction unmatched. The CDR3 sequence is 15 residues long. Germline V lookup: CDR1 LNHDA, CDR2 SQIVND (reference sequence). In nucleotides, the CDR3 is TGTGCCAGTAGTATAGGGCTAGCGGGAATGGATGAGCAGTTCTTC. Translation: CASSIGLAGMDEQFF.

The chain uses TRBV5-1 and TRBJ1-1, with TRBD1 matching over 8 bases. The V and J ends lost 2 bases and 4 bases, in that order; junction bases with no gene match: 10. The CDR3 consists of 16 residues. Germline CDR1 SGHRS, CDR2 YFSETQ. The CDR3 nucleotides are TGCGCCAGCAGCTTTACGACAGGGGTTACGACCACTGAAGCTTTCTTT. Protein product: CASSFTTGVTTTEAFF.

V and J are TRBV11-1 and TRBJ2-7; 9 bases map to TRBD1. Germline assignment: CDR1 SGHAT and CDR2 FQDESV (reference sequence). With V trimmed by 4 bases and J by 6 bases, 13 bases remained unmatched. This CDR3 has 16 amino acids. The CDR3: CASSSSPGDRAREQYF. The CDR3 bases are TGTGCCAGCAGCTCTAGTCCAGGGGACAGGGCACGCGAGCAGTACTTC.

This chain links TRBV19 with TRBJ1-2; 7 bases match TRBD1. This CDR3 has 13 amino acids. V lost 6 bases and J lost 4; bases outside the gene matches: 5. Germline V gives CDR1 LNHDA, CDR2 SQIVND (reference sequence). Here the CDR3 DNA reads TGTGCCAGTAGAAAACCAGGGGGCTATGGCTACACCTTC. Amino acid sequence: CASRKPGGYGYTF.

V and J are TRBV19 and TRBJ2-7; TRBD1 matches 8 bases. This CDR3 is built from 15 residues. The V gene's germline CDR1 is LNHDA and CDR2 SQIVND (reference sequence). V lost 3 bases, J lost 4 bases, and 8 bases stayed unmatched. The CDR3 nucleotides are TGTGCCAGTAGTATGAGTCAGGGGGCGTCTTACGAGCAGTACTTC. Amino acids: CASSMSQGASYEQYF.

This clone came up a few times. The chain employs TRBV9 and TRBJ2-5; 9 nucleotides agree with TRBD1. CDR1 is SGDLS, CDR2 YYNGEE, per germline. V was clipped by 4 bases and J by 4 bases; unmatched bases: 5. CDR3 length: 14 amino acids. CDR3 loop: CASSPKTGGETQYF. The CDR3 nucleotides read TGTGCCAGCAGCCCCAAGACAGGGGGAGAGACCCAGTACTTC.

The rearrangement links TRBV4-3 to TRBJ1-4, with D tentatively TRBD1 (5 bases). This CDR3 is 13 amino acids long. Trimming cost V 5 bases and J 8 bases, with 12 bases left between them. Germline V gene data show CDR1 as LGHNA and CDR2 as YSLEER. The CDR3 loop reads CASSGLTEEKLFF. CDR3 DNA: TGCGCCAGCAGCGGGCTGACAGAGGAAAAACTGTTTTTT.

This chain uses TRBV9 with TRBJ2-7; unclear D gene. The CDR3 is 11 amino acids. V was trimmed by 0 bases and J by 6 bases, leaving 4 bases between them. Germline values: CDR1 SGDLS, CDR2 YYNGEE. This CDR3 reads CASSVGAEQYF. In DNA form, the CDR3 reads TGTGCCAGCAGCGTAGGCGCCGAGCAGTACTTC.

The V and J genes are TRBV5-6 and TRBJ2-1; 7 nucleotides line up with TRBD2. There are 15 residues in the CDR3. Unmatched junction bases numbered 9, after V lost 5 bases and J lost 4 bases. Germline V gene sequence: CDR1 SGHDT, CDR2 YYEEEE. In nucleotides, the CDR3 is TGTGCCAGCAGGGCCCCGGGACTACAATACAATGAGCAGTTCTTC. Residues: CASRAPGLQYNEQFF.

V is TRBV30 and J is TRBJ1-5; no clear D. This CDR3 region has 13 residues. V was pared by 4 bases and J by 0 bases, with 7 bases between. Germline V gene lookup returns CDR1 GTSNPN and CDR2 SVGIG (reference sequence). The CDR3 nucleotides read TGTGCCTGGACCGCGGATAGCAATCAGCCCCAGCATTTT. This sequence encodes CAWTADSNQPQHF.

The chain links TRBV19 to TRBJ2-7, with a possible D match to TRBD2 (5 bases). In germline, CDR1 is LNHDA, CDR2 SQIVND (reference sequence). Between the trimmed V and J ends, which lost 3 bases and 3 bases, there was a span of 12 bases. This CDR3 region has 14 residues. The CDR3 DNA sequence: TGTGCCAGTAGTATCCGGGGAAAAGGCTACGAGCAGTACTTC. Protein: CASSIRGKGYEQYF.

The J gene is TRBJ2-1, the V gene TRBV4-3, with 9 positions matching TRBD2. The CDR3 extends over 17 amino acids. With 4 bases clipped from V and 8 bases from J, the junction kept 15 bases outside the gene matches. Germline-derived CDR1 and CDR2 are LGHNA and YSLEER. CDR3 residues: CASSPGDSGGRWDEQFF. CDR3 DNA: TGCGCCAGCAGCCCCGGGGATAGCGGGGGCCGTTGGGATGAGCAGTTCTTC.

The count of this clone is one. The chain joins TRBV5-1 to TRBJ2-2; D is perhaps TRBD1 (6 bases). Trimming removed 4 bases at V and 6 bases at J, with 13 bases between. This CDR3 comprises 14 residues. Per the germline V gene, CDR1 is SGHRS and CDR2 is YFSETQ. Here the CDR3 DNA reads TGCGCCAGCAGCCGGGCCCAGGGGTCCGGGGAGCTGTTTTTT. This gives the protein CASSRAQGSGELFF. Complete variable domain (other parts from reference TRBV5-1 and TRBJ2-2): KAGVTQTPRYLIKTRGQQVTLSCSPISGHRSVSWYQQTPGQGLQFLFEYFSETQRNKGNFPGRFSGRQFSNSRSEMNVSTLELGDSALYLCASSRAQGSGELFFGEGSRLTVL.